Described below is a single T cell receptor beta chain sequence and its context. The sample comes from a study of blood T cell repertoires in COVID-19. The germline V gene encodes CDR1 MDHEN and CDR2 SYDVKM. Germline trimming cut 5 bases from V and 4 bases from J; bases unmatched to any gene: 9. This CDR3 region has 15 residues. Libraries were prepared by immunoSEQ multiplex PCR; TCRdb keeps only in-frame clonotypes and omits some of them. The data show roughly 140,000 clones, approximately 80% seen once. The receptor comes from a man between 65 and 85 years old who had recovered from COVID-19. The chain links TRBV28 to TRBJ2-7, with TRBD2 identical over 9 bases. Sequenced: peripheral blood. In DNA, the CDR3 is TGTGCCAGCAGTGGCCCGCTAGCGGGATCGTACGAGCAGTACTTC. This sequence encodes CASSGPLAGSYEQYF.